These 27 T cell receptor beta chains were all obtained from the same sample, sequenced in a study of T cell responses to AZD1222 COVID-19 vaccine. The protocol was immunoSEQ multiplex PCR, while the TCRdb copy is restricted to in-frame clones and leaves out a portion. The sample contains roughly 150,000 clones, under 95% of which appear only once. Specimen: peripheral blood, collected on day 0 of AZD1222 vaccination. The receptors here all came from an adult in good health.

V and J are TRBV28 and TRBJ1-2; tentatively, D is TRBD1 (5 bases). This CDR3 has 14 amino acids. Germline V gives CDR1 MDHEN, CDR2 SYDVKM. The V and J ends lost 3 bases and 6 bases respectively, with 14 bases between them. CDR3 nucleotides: TGTGCCAGCAGTTTGCATGTCAGGGCGGATGGCTACACCTTC. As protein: CASSLHVRADGYTF.

Written as DNA, the CDR3 is TGTGCCAGCAGCCGCACCAGACAGGGGACGAACACCGGGGAGCTGTTTTTT. This gives the protein CASSRTRQGTNTGELFF. The chain joins TRBV5-8 to TRBJ2-2, with 8 bases aligning to TRBD1. Trimming at V came to 4 bases and at J to 0 bases, leaving 8 bases not matched to a gene. The CDR3 has 17 residues. Germline V CDR1 and CDR2: SGHTS, YDEGEE.

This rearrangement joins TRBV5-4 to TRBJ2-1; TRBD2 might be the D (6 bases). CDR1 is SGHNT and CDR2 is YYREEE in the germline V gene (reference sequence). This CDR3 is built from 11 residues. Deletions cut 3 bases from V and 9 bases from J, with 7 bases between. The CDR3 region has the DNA TGTGCCAGCAGCTCCGGGGGTGAGCAGTTCTTC. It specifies CASSSGGEQFF.

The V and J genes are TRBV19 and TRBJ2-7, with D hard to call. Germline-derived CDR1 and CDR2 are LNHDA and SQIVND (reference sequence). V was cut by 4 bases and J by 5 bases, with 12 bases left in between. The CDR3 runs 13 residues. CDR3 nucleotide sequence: TGTGCCAGTAGTAATCAGGCGTACGACGAGCAGTACTTC. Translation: CASSNQAYDEQYF.

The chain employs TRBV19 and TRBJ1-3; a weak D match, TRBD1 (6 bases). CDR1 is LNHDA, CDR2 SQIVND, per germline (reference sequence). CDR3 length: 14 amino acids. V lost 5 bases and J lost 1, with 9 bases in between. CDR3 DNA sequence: TGTGCCAGTAGTTTTGACAGGTCTGGAAACACCATATATTTT. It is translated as CASSFDRSGNTIYF.

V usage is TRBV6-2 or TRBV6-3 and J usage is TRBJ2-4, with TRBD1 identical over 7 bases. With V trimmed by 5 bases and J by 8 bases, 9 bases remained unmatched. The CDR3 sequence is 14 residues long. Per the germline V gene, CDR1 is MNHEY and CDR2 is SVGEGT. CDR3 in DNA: TGTGCCAGCAGTCCCACCGGGACAGTCTACATTCAGTACTTC. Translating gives CASSPTGTVYIQYF.

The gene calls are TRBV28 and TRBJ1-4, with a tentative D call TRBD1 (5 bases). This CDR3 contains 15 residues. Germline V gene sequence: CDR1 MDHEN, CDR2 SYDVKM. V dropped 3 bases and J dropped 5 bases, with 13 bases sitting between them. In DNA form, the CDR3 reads TGTGCCAGCAGTTTGGGAGGGGAGTTAAATGAAAAACTGTTTTTT. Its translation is CASSLGGELNEKLFF.

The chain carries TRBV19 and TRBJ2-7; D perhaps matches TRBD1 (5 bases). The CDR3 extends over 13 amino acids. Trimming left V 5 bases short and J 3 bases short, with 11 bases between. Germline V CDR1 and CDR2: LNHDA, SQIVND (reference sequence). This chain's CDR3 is CASSLSGLYEQYF. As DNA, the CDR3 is TGTGCCAGTAGTCTGTCAGGGCTCTACGAGCAGTACTTC.

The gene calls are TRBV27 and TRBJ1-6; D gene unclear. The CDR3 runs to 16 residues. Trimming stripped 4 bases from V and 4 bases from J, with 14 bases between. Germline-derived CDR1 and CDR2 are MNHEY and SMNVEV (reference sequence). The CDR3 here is CASSYNPATYNSPLHF. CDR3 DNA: TGTGCCAGCAGTTATAACCCCGCTACATATAATTCACCCCTCCACTTT.

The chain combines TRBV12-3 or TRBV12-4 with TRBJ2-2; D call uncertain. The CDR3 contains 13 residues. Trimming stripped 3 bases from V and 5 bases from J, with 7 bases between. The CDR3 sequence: CASSFSRTGELFF. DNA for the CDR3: TGTGCCAGCAGTTTTTCGAGAACCGGGGAGCTGTTTTTT.

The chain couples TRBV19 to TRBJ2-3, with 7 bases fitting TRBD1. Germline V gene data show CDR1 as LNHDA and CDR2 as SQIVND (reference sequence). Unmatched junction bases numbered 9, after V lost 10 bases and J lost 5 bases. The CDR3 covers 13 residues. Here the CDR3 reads CATGKGAGDTQYF. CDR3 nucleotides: TGTGCCACAGGGAAGGGGGCGGGAGATACGCAGTATTTT.

The CDR3 spells CASSSGFPDTQYF. The CDR3 region has the DNA TGTGCCAGCAGTAGTGGGTTTCCAGATACGCAGTATTTT. This rearrangement joins TRBV7-2 to TRBJ2-3; D is undetermined. CDR3 size: 13 residues. Per germline, CDR1 SGHTA and CDR2 FQGNSA. V was pared by 6 bases and J by 4 bases, with 11 bases between.

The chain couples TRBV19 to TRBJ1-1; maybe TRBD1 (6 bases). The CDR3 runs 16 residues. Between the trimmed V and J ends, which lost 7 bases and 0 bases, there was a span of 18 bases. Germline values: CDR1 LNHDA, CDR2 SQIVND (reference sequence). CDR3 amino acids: CASIPTGRGVNTEAFF. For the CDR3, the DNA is TGTGCCAGTATCCCGACAGGTAGAGGGGTGAACACTGAAGCTTTCTTT.

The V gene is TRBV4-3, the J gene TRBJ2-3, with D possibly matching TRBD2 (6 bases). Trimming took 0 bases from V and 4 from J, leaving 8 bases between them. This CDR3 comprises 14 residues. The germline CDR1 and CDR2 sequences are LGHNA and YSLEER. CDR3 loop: CASSQETGADTQYF. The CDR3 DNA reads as TGCGCCAGCAGCCAAGAAACGGGAGCAGATACGCAGTATTTT.

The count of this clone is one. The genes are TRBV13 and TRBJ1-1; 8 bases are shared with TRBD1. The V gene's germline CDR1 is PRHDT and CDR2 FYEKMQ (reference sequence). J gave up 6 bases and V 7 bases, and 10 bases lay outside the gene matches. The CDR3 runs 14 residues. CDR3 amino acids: CASTSDRGSSEAFF. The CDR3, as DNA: TGTGCCAGCACCTCAGACAGGGGATCGTCTGAAGCTTTCTTT. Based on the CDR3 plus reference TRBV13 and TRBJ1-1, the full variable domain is AAGVIQSPRHLIKEKRETATLKCYPIPRHDTVYWYQQGPGQDPQFLISFYEKMQSDKGSIPDRFSAQQFSDYHSELNMSSLELGDSALYFCASTSDRGSSEAFFGQGTRLTVV.

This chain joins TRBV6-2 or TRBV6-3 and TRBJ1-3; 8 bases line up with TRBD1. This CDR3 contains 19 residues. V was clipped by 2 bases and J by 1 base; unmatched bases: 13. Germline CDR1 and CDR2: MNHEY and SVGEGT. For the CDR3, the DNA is TGTGCCAGCAGTTACCGGACAGGGATTCGCCTTGTTTCTGGAAACACCATATATTTT. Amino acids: CASSYRTGIRLVSGNTIYF.

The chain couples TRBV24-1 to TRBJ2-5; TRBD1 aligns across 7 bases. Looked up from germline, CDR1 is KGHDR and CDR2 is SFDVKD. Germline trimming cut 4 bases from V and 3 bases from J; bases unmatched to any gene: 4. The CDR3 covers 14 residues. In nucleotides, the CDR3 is TGTGCCACCAGTGAAGTAGACAGGGAAGAGACCCAGTACTTC. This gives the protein CATSEVDREETQYF.

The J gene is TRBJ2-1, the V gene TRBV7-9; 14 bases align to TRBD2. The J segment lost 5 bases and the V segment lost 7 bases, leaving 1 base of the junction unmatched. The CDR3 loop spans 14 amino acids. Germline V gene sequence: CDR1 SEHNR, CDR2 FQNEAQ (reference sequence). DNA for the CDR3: TGTGCCAGCAAGGGACTAGCGGGGGACAATGAGCAGTTCTTC. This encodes CASKGLAGDNEQFF.

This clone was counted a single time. This CDR3 reads CAGQDREFTDTQYF. DNA for the CDR3: TGTGCCGGCCAAGACAGGGAGTTCACAGATACGCAGTATTTT. The chain has TRBV28 and TRBJ2-3; 7 nucleotides agree with TRBD1. This CDR3 has 14 residues. Per the germline V gene, CDR1 is MDHEN and CDR2 is SYDVKM. V was clipped by 11 bases and J by 2 bases; unmatched bases: 10.

For the CDR3, the DNA is TGTGCCAGCAGTTACTCAAGACAAGGGATCACTGAAGCTTTCTTT. This sequence encodes CASSYSRQGITEAFF. V usage is TRBV6-5 and J usage is TRBJ1-1, with D uncertain. Germline CDR1 is MNHEY and CDR2 is SVGAGI. This CDR3 has 15 amino acids. V lost 0 bases and J 4 bases, leaving 12 bases between the germline ends.

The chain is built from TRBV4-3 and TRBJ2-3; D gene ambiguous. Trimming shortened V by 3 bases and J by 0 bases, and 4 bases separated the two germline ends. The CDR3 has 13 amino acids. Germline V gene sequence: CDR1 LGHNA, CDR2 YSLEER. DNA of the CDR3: TGCGCCAGCAGCCACCTAAGCACAGATACGCAGTATTTT. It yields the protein CASSHLSTDTQYF.

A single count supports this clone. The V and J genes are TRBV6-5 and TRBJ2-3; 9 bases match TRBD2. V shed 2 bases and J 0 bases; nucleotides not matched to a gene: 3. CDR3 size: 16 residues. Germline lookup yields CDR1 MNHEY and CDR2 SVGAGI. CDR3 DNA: TGTGCCAGCAGTTACGCCGGGACTAGCAGCACAGATACGCAGTATTTT. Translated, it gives CASSYAGTSSTDTQYF.

The CDR3 nucleotides are TGTGCCAGCAGCCAAGGGTTAGCGGGAGGCGAGCAGTACTTC. This sequence encodes CASSQGLAGGEQYF. The chain is built from TRBV14 and TRBJ2-7; 10 nucleotides align to TRBD2. The germline V gene has CDR1 SGHDN and CDR2 FVKESK. The CDR3 contains 14 residues. The V gene end was trimmed by 1 base and the J gene end by 6 bases; junction bases not matched to a gene: 3.

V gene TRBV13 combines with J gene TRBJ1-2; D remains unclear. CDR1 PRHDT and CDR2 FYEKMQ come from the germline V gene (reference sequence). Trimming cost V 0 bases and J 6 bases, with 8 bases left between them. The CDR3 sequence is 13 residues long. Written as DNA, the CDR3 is TGTGCCAGCAGCTTAGGTGCTGGCAATGGCTACACCTTC. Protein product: CASSLGAGNGYTF.

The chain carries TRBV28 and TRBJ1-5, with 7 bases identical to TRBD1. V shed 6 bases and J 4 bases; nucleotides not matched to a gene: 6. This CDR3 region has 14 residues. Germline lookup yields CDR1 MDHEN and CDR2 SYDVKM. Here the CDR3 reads CASRPGTENQPQHF. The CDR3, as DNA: TGTGCCAGCAGGCCCGGGACAGAAAATCAGCCCCAGCATTTT.

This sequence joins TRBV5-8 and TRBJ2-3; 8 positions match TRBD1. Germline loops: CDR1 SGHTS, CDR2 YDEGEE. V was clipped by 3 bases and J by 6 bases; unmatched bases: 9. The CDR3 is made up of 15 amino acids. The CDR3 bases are TGTGCCAGCAGCTCAGGACAGGGTAAAATGGATACGCAGTATTTT. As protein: CASSSGQGKMDTQYF.

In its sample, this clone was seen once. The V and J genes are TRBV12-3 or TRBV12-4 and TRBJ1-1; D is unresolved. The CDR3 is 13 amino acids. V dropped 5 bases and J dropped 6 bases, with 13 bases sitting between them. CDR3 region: CASSTLRRAEAFF. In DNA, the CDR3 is TGTGCCAGCAGTACCCTGCGGCGCGCTGAAGCTTTCTTT.